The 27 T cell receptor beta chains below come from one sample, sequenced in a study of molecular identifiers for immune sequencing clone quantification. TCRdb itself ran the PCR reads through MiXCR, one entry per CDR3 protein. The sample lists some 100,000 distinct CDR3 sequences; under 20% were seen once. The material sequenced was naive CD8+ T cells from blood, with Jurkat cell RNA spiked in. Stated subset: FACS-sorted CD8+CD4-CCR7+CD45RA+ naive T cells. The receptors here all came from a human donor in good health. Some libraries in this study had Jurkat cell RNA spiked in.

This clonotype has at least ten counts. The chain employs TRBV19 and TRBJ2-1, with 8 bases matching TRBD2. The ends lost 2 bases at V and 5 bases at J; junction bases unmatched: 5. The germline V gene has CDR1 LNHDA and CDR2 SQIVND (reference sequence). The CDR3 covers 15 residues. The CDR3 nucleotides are TGTGCCAGTAGTATAAAAAGCGGGGGCAACAATGAGCAGTTCTTC. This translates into CASSIKSGGNNEQFF.

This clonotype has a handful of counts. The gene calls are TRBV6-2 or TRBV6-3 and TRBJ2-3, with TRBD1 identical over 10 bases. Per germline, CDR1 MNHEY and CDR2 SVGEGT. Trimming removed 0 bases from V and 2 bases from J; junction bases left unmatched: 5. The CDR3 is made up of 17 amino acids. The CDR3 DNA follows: TGTGCCAGCAGTTACTCGATGGACAGGGGGAACACAGATACGCAGTATTTT. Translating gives CASSYSMDRGNTDTQYF.

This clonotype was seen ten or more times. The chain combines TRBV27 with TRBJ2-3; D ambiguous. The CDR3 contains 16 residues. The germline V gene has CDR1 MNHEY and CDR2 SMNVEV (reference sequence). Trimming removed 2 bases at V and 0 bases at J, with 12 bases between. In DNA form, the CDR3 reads TGTGCCAGCAGTTTAATTTACAGAGCTAGCACAGATACGCAGTATTTT. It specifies CASSLIYRASTDTQYF.

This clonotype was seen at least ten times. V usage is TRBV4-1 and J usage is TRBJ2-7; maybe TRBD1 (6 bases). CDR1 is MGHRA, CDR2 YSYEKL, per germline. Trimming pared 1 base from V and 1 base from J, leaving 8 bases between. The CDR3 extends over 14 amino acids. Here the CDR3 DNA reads TGCGCCAGCAGCCAAGGGACAGTATCCTACGAGCAGTACTTC. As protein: CASSQGTVSYEQYF.

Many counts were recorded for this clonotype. CDR3 residues: CAISDGGEETQYF. The CDR3 DNA follows: TGTGCCATCAGTGATGGTGGAGAGGAGACCCAGTACTTC. This sequence joins TRBV10-3 and TRBJ2-5; D is unresolved. V was pared by 3 bases and J by 5 bases, with 10 bases between. Germline CDR1 reads ENHRY; CDR2 reads SYGVKD. This CDR3 has 13 residues.

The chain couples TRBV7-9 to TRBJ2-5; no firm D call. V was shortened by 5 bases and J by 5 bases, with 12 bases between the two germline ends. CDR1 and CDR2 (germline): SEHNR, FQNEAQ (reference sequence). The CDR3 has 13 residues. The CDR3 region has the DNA TGTGCCAGCAGCATAAACAGCAGGGAGACCCAGTACTTC. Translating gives CASSINSRETQYF.

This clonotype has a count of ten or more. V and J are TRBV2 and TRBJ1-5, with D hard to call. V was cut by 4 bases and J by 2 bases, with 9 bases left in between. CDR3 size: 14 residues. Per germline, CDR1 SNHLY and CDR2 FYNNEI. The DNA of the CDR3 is TGTGCCAGCAGTGGAATGGGCGGCAATCAGCCCCAGCATTTT. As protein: CASSGMGGNQPQHF.

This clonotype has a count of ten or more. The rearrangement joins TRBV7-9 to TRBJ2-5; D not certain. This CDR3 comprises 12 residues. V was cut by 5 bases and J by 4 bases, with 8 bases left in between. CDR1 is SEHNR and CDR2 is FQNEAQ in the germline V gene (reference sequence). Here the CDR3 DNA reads TGTGCCAGCAGCCCAGCCGGAGAGACCCAGTACTTC. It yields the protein CASSPAGETQYF.

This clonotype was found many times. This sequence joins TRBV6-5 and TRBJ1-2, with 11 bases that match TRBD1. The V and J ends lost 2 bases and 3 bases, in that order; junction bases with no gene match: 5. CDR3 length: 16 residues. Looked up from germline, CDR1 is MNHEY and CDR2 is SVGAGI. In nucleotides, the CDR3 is TGTGCCAGCAGTTACGTGGACAGGGGGCTAGACTATGGCTACACCTTC. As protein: CASSYVDRGLDYGYTF.

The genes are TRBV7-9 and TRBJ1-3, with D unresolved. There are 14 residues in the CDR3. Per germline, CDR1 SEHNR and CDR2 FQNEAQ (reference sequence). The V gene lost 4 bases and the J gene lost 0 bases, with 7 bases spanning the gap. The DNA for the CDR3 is TGTGCCAGCAGCTCCGGCAGCTCTGGAAACACCATATATTTT. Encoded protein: CASSSGSSGNTIYF. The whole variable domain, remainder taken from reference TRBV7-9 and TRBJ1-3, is DTGVSQNPRHKITKRGQNVTFRCDPISEHNRLYWYRQTLGQGPEFLTYFQNEAQLEKSRLLSDRFSAERPKGSFSTLEIQRTEQGDSAMYLCASSSGSSGNTIYFGEGSWLTVV.

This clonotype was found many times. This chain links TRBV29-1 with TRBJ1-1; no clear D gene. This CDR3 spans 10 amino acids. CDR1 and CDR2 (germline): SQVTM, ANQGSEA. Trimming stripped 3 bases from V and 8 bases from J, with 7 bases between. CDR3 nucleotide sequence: TGCAGCGTTGAGAAGAAAGAAGCTTTCTTT. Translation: CSVEKKEAFF.

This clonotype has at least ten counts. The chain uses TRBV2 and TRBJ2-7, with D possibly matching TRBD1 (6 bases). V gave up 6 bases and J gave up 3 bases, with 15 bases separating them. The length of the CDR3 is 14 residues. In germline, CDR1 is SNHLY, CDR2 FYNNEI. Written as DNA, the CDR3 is TGTGCCAGCAGCGAGGGACATTTAGACTACGAGCAGTACTTC. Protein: CASSEGHLDYEQYF.

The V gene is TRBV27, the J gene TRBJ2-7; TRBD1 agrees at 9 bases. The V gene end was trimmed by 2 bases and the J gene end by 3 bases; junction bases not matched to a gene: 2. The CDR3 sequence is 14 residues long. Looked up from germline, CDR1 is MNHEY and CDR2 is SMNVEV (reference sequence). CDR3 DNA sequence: TGTGCCAGCAGTTTACAGGGACAGGGCTACGAGCAGTACTTC. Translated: CASSLQGQGYEQYF.

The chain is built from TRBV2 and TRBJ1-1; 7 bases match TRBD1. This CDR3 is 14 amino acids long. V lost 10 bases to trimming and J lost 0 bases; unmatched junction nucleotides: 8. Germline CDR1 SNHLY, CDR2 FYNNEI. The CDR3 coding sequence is TGTGCCACTCCGGTACAGGGGATGAACACTGAAGCTTTCTTT. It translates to CATPVQGMNTEAFF.

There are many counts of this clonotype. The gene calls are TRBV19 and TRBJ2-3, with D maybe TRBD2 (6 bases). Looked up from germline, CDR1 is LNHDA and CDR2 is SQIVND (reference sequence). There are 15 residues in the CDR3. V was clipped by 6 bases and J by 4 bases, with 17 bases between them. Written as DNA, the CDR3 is TGTGCCAGTAGCCCGGCGGACTACCCACCAGATACGCAGTATTTT. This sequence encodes CASSPADYPPDTQYF.

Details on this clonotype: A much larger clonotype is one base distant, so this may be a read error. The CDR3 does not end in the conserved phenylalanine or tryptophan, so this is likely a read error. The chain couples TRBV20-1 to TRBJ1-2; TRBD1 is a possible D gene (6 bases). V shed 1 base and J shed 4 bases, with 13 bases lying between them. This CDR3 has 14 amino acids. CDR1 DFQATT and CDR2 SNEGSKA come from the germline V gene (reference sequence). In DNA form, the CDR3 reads TGCAGTGCTAGAGCAGGGGTTAATGGCTATGGCTACACCATC. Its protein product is CSARAGVNGYGYTI.

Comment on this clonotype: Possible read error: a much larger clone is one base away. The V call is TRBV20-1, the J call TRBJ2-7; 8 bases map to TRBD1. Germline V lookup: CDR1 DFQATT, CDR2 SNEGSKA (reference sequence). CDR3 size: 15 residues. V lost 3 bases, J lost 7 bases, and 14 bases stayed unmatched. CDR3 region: CSASIGQGASREQYF. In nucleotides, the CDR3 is TGCAGTGCTAGTATCGGCCAGGGGGCAAGTCGGGAGCAGTACTTC.

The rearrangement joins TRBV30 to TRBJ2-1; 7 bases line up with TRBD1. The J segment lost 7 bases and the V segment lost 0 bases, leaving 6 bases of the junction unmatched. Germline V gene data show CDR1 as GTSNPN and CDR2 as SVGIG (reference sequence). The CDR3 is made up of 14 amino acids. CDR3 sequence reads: CAWSVWSGGNEQFF. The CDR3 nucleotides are TGTGCCTGGAGTGTATGGTCAGGGGGTAATGAGCAGTTCTTC.

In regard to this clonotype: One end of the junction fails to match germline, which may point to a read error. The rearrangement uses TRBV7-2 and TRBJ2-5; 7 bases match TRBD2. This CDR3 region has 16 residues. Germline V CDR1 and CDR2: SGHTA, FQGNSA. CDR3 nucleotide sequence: TGCGCCGGCAGCTTAGGGCCTGAGCTAGCGGTGGAGACCCAGTACTTC. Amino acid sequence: CAGSLGPELAVETQYF.

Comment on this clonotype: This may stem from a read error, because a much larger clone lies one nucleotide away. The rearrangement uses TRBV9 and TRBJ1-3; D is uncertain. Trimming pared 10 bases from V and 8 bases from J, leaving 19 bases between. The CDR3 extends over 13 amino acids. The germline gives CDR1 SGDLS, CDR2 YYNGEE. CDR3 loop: CAASRETSDTIYF. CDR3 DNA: TGTGCCGCCAGCCGGGAAACAAGTGACACCATATATTTT.

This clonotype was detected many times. The CDR3 DNA sequence: TGCAGCGTAGCCCACCGGGACCCGGGAGAGGCTTTCTTT. Encoded protein: CSVAHRDPGEAFF. The chain recombines TRBV29-1 with TRBJ1-1; D might be TRBD1 (5 bases). Looked up from germline, CDR1 is SQVTM and CDR2 is ANQGSEA. There are 13 residues in the CDR3. V was cut by 6 bases and J by 11 bases, with 22 bases left in between.

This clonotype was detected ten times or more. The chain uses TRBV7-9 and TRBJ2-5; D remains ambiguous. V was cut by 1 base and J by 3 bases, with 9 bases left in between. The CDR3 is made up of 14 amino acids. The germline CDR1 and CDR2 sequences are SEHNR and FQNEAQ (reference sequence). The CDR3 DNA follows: TGTGCCAGCAGCTTAGAGGGCTGGGAAGAGACCCAGTACTTC. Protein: CASSLEGWEETQYF.

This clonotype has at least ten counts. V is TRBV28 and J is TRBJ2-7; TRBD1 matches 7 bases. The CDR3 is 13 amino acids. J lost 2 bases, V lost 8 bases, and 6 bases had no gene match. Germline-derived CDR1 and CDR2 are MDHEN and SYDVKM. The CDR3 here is CASREGQTYEQYF. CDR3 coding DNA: TGTGCCAGCCGTGAGGGACAGACCTACGAGCAGTACTTC.

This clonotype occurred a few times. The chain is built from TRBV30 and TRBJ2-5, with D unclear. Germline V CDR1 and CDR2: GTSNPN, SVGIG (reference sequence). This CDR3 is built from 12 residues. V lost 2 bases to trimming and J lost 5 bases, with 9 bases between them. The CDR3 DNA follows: TGTGCCTGGAGTACGCTAATGGAGACCCAGTACTTC. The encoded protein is CAWSTLMETQYF.

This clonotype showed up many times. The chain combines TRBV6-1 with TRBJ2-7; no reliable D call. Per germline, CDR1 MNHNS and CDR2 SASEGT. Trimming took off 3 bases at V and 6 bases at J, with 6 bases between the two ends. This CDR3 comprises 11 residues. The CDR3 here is CASSDMSEQYF. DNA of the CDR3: TGTGCCAGCAGTGATATGTCCGAGCAGTACTTC.

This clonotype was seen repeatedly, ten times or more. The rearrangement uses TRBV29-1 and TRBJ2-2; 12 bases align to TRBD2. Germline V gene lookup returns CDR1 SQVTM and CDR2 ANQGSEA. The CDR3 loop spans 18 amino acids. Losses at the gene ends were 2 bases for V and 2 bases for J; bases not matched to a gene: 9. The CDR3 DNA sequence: TGCAGCGTTGAATCGTCTGGGGGACTAGCGGGCAACACCGGGGAGCTGTTTTTT. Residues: CSVESSGGLAGNTGELFF.

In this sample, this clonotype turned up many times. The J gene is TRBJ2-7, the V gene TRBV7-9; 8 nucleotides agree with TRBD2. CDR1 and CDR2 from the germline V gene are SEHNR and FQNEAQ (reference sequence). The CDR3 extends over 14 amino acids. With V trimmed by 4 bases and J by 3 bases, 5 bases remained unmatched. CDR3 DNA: TGTGCCAGCAGCTCCGGGGGGGGGCGCTACGAGCAGTACTTC. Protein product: CASSSGGGRYEQYF.